The 23 T cell receptor beta chains below all came from one sample that was sequenced in a study of blood T cells in healthy people across ages. Using a J-beta primer mix together with a sample-barcoded 5' primer, a second PCR was run for about 6 to 11 cycles. From the 5' RACE reads, TCRdb called clonotypes with MiXCR, one entry per CDR3 protein. The sample carries roughly 800,000 distinct CDR3 sequences, roughly 50% recorded once. The specimen was blood. These receptors originate from a man aged 25 to 40 in good health.

A few counts support this clonotype. V usage is TRBV20-1 and J usage is TRBJ2-7; TRBD1 matches at 8 bases. The CDR3 loop spans 13 amino acids. The junction had 10 bases not matched to a gene; V was cut back by 7 bases and J by 5 bases. CDR1 and CDR2 (germline): DFQATT, SNEGSKA (reference sequence). CDR3 in DNA: TGCAGTGGGCCGCAGGGGGCGGGAAACGAGCAGTACTTC. This encodes CSGPQGAGNEQYF.

The count of this clonotype is one. The chain employs TRBV20-1 and TRBJ2-5; TRBD2 matches 13 bases. Trimming removed 0 bases from V and 3 bases from J; junction bases left unmatched: 10. Germline values: CDR1 DFQATT, CDR2 SNEGSKA (reference sequence). The CDR3 totals 18 residues. CDR3 in DNA: TGCAGTGCTAGAGACACTGGGGGACTAGCGGGACTAGAAGAGACCCAGTACTTC. It yields the protein CSARDTGGLAGLEETQYF.

The J gene is TRBJ2-5, the V gene TRBV7-2, with TRBD2 matching over 12 bases. Matching the DNA end better, TRBJ2-7 makes the J call doubtful. CDR1 SGHTA and CDR2 FQGNSA come from the germline V gene. The CDR3 length is 18 residues. CDR3 region: CASSNRGGPSGRANEQYF. The CDR3 DNA is TGTGCCAGCAGCAACCGAGGGGGGCCTAGCGGGAGGGCCAACGAGCAGTACTTC.

This sequence joins TRBV9 and TRBJ2-1, with D possibly being TRBD2 (6 bases). V shed 6 bases and J shed 0 bases, with 16 bases lying between them. The CDR3 is made up of 16 amino acids. Looked up from germline, CDR1 is SGDLS and CDR2 is YYNGEE. CDR3 nucleotides: TGTGCCAGCAACCTATTAGCGGAGAGCTCCTACAATGAGCAGTTCTTC. Translation gives CASNLLAESSYNEQFF.

The CDR3 is CASTRDNLSYEQYF. DNA of the CDR3: TGTGCCAGCACCCGAGATAACCTCTCCTACGAGCAGTACTTC. The rearrangement uses TRBV2 and TRBJ2-5; no firm D call. The closer fit of TRBJ2-7 to the DNA end suggests the J call may be wrong. The length of the CDR3 is 14 residues. The germline V gene encodes CDR1 SNHLY and CDR2 FYNNEI.

In its sample, this clonotype was seen a few times. The chain has TRBV7-9 and TRBJ2-7, with D maybe TRBD1 (6 bases). From germline, CDR1 is SEHNR and CDR2 FQNEAQ (reference sequence). The CDR3 runs 13 residues. Trimming left V 5 bases short and J 1 base short, with 9 bases between. Here the CDR3 DNA reads TGTGCCAGCAGCGAGCAGGGGTCCTACGAGCAGTACTTC. Its protein product is CASSEQGSYEQYF.

The genes are TRBV4-2 and TRBJ2-4; maybe TRBD1 (6 bases). This CDR3 comprises 14 residues. V was clipped by 5 bases and J by 13 bases, with 21 bases between them. The germline V gene encodes CDR1 LGHNA and CDR2 YNFKEQ. The DNA for the CDR3 is TGTGCCAGCAGCTCGTACAGGGAGCGCGATGAGCAGTACTTC. This translates into CASSSYRERDEQYF.

Notes on this clonotype: One end of the junction is discordant with germline, which a read error may explain. The J gene is TRBJ2-1, the V gene TRBV6-5; D is unresolved. The length of the CDR3 is 14 residues. CDR1 is MNHEY, CDR2 SVGAGI, per germline. CDR3 sequence (DNA): TGTGCCAGCAGTTACTTAGGAACCAACAATGAGCGGTTCTTC. Translated: CASSYLGTNNERFF.

The chain links TRBV6-4 to TRBJ2-1, with 7 bases identical to TRBD2. Germline lookup yields CDR1 MRHNA and CDR2 SNTAGT. V lost 11 bases to trimming and J lost 5 bases; unmatched junction nucleotides: 9. The CDR3 spans 13 residues. CDR3 amino acids: CAGPRTRHNEQFF. CDR3 nucleotide sequence: TGTGCCGGGCCTCGGACTAGACACAATGAGCAGTTCTTC.

The J gene is TRBJ2-3, the V gene TRBV15; D gene ambiguous. Germline lookup yields CDR1 LNHNV and CDR2 YYDKDF (reference sequence). The CDR3 is 16 residues long. V was cut by 0 bases and J by 6 bases, with 16 bases left in between. CDR3 nucleotides: TGTGCCACCAGCAGAGATATAGGCCTCGGAGAGGATACGCAGTATTTT. It encodes CATSRDIGLGEDTQYF.

This chain joins TRBV7-2 and TRBJ2-5; 8 nucleotides match TRBD2. CDR1 is SGHTA, CDR2 FQGNSA, per germline. This CDR3 region has 18 residues. V shed 5 bases and J 2 bases; nucleotides not matched to a gene: 16. CDR3 amino acids: CASSASPGGGQVQETQYF. For the CDR3, the DNA is TGTGCCAGCAGCGCGAGTCCGGGCGGGGGGCAGGTTCAAGAGACCCAGTACTTC.

V is TRBV28 and J is TRBJ1-5; no firm D call. The CDR3 is 11 residues long. V lost 7 bases to trimming and J lost 5 bases, with 6 bases between them. CDR1 is MDHEN, CDR2 SYDVKM, per germline. CDR3 amino acids: CASTDDQPQHF. The CDR3 DNA reads TGTGCCAGCACCGACGATCAGCCCCAGCATTTT.

In this sample, this clonotype turned up once. The CDR3 here is CASSSGGLDTQYF. Here the CDR3 DNA reads TGTGCCAGCTCGTCGGGAGGGCTAGATACGCAGTATTTT. V gene TRBV28 combines with J gene TRBJ2-3, with 8 bases lining up with TRBD2. V lost 8 bases to trimming and J lost 5 bases; unmatched junction nucleotides: 6. This CDR3 spans 13 amino acids. Germline loops: CDR1 MDHEN, CDR2 SYDVKM.

In this sample, this clonotype turned up a few times. V gene TRBV6-2 or TRBV6-3 combines with J gene TRBJ2-1; TRBD2 aligns across 11 bases. J gave up 2 bases and V 7 bases, and 7 bases lay outside the gene matches. Germline CDR1 is MNHEY and CDR2 is SVGEGT. The CDR3 sequence is 16 residues long. The DNA for the CDR3 is TGTGCCAGCAACATAGCGGGGGGGACGACCTACAATGAGCAGTTCTTC. Translation: CASNIAGGTTYNEQFF.

The chain has TRBV7-9 and TRBJ2-7, with D maybe TRBD2 (5 bases). Germline V lookup: CDR1 SEHNR, CDR2 FQNEAQ (reference sequence). CDR3 length: 12 amino acids. Trimming cost V 3 bases and J 2 bases, with 5 bases left between them. The CDR3 here is CASSFGAYEQYF. The CDR3 bases are TGTGCCAGCAGCTTCGGGGCCTACGAGCAGTACTTC.

This clonotype was seen many times. V usage is TRBV7-2 and J usage is TRBJ2-6; 12 bases align to TRBD2. Trimming cost V 3 bases and J 2 bases; bases outside gene matches: 5. The germline CDR1 and CDR2 sequences are SGHTA and FQGNSA. The CDR3 contains 18 residues. This CDR3 reads CASSFGLAGGAGANVLTF. The CDR3 nucleotides are TGTGCCAGCAGCTTCGGTCTAGCGGGGGGGGCTGGGGCCAACGTCCTGACTTTC.

This clonotype was detected a few times. The rearrangement uses TRBV29-1 and TRBJ1-1; the D gene is possibly TRBD1 (6 bases). The CDR3 extends over 14 amino acids. V lost 6 bases to trimming and J lost 1 base, with 15 bases between them. The V gene's germline CDR1 is SQVTM and CDR2 ANQGSEA. The chain's CDR3 is CSVTPTGANTEAFF. CDR3 nucleotide sequence: TGCAGCGTCACCCCGACAGGAGCGAACACTGAAGCTTTCTTT.

This clonotype has only a few counts. V usage is TRBV29-1 and J usage is TRBJ2-7; D possibly matches TRBD1 or TRBD2 (5 bases each). Trimming took 2 bases from V and 3 from J, leaving 8 bases between them. CDR3 size: 12 residues. The V gene's germline CDR1 is SQVTM and CDR2 ANQGSEA. This CDR3 reads CSVELGGYEQYF. The CDR3 region has the DNA TGCAGCGTTGAACTTGGGGGCTACGAGCAGTACTTC.

For this clonotype: The junction does not match germline at one end; this may be a read error. The chain couples TRBV7-2 to TRBJ2-4; TRBD2 matches 7 bases. The J call may be in error: the DNA end matches TRBJ2-7 better. CDR3 length: 14 amino acids. From germline, CDR1 is SGHTA and CDR2 FQGNSA. CDR3 nucleotide sequence: TGTGCCAACAGCTTTGGCGGGAGAATCAACGAGCAGTACTTC. Translated, it gives CANSFGGRINEQYF.

Concerning this clonotype: The junction shows a germline mismatch at one end, possibly a read error. This chain uses TRBV7-6 with TRBJ2-3, with TRBD2 as a possible D gene (5 bases). CDR1 is SGHVS, CDR2 FNYEAQ, per germline. The CDR3 has 14 amino acids. The CDR3 here is CASILALGTDTQYF. DNA for the CDR3: TGTGCCAGCATCTTAGCGCTAGGCACAGATACGCAGTATTTT. Looking up the rest from reference TRBV7-6 and TRBJ2-3 gives the full variable domain: GAGVSQSPRYKVTKRGQDVALRCDPISGHVSLYWYRQALGQGPEFLTYFNYEAQQDKSGLPNDRFSAERPEGSISTLTIQRTEQRDSAMYRCASILALGTDTQYFGPGTRLTVL.

The rearrangement uses TRBV29-1 and TRBJ1-1; D not resolved. This CDR3 is 11 amino acids long. CDR1 SQVTM and CDR2 ANQGSEA come from the germline V gene. V shed 6 bases and J shed 5 bases, with 10 bases lying between them. CDR3 sequence reads: CSVDRSTEAFF. CDR3 in DNA: TGCAGCGTCGATAGGTCTACTGAAGCTTTCTTT.

This clonotype has at least ten counts. The chain carries TRBV4-3 and TRBJ2-1; 8 nucleotides align to TRBD1. The J segment lost 2 bases and the V segment lost 1 base, leaving 7 bases of the junction unmatched. The CDR3 is made up of 17 amino acids. In germline, CDR1 is LGHNA, CDR2 YSLEER. CDR3 in DNA: TGCGCCAGCAGCCAAGTTGGTCCAGGGGGCCCCTACAATGAGCAGTTCTTC. It specifies CASSQVGPGGPYNEQFF.

This clonotype was seen more than once but under ten times. The CDR3 loop reads CATQLKPGTDEQYF. CDR3 nucleotide sequence: TGTGCCACCCAGCTTAAACCGGGTACCGACGAGCAGTACTTC. The V and J genes are TRBV7-2 and TRBJ2-7, with no clear D. Germline V gene sequence: CDR1 SGHTA, CDR2 FQGNSA. V was clipped by 10 bases and J by 5 bases, with 21 bases between them. The CDR3 sequence is 14 residues long.